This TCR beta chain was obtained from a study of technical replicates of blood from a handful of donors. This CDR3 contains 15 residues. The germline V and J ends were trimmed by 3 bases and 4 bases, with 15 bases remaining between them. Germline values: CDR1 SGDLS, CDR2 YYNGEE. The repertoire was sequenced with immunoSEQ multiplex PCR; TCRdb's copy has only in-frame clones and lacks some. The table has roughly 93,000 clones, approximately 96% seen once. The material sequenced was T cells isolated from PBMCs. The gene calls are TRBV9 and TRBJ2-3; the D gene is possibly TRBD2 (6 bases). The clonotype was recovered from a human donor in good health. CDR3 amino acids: CASSGAGALADTQYF. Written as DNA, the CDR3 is TGTGCCAGCAGCGGAGCGGGCGCTCTCGCAGATACGCAGTATTTT.